Listed below are T cell receptor beta chains from one sample, sequenced in a study of CD8 T cells in ankylosing spondylitis. TCRdb passed the 5' RACE reads through MiXCR, listing each CDR3 protein once. The data show roughly 180,000 distinct CDR3 sequences, roughly 10% seen once. Sequenced: blood, either unsorted or a sorted T cell fraction (not recorded which). The receptors were sampled from a female donor with ankylosing spondylitis or in good health (not recorded which). Both conserved end residues are part of each CDR3. A D gene is named only where the DNA matches it firmly. The listing skips clone size in some rows; elsewhere it reads once, few, many or a size class.

J gene | clone size | V gene | D gene | CDR3 protein | CDR3 DNA
TRBJ2-7 | many | TRBV7-2 | TRBD1 | CASSFRGDRGRYNEQYF | TGTGCCAGCAGCTTCCGGGGGGACAGGGGAAGGTATAACGAGCAGTACTTC
TRBJ2-7 | few | TRBV20-1 | NA | CSARDHLYEQYF | TGCAGTGCTAGAGATCACCTCTACGAGCAGTACTTC
TRBJ2-5 | NA | TRBV4-3 | TRBD1 | CASSQRQGVRETQYF | TGCGCCAGCAGCCAGCGACAGGGGGTTAGGGAGACCCAGTACTTC
TRBJ2-3 | many | TRBV7-8 | NA | CASNHQGEGLGDTQYF | TGTGCCAGCAACCACCAGGGGGAGGGCCTTGGAGATACGCAGTATTTT
TRBJ1-1 | many | TRBV5-8 | NA | CASSASGEAFF | TGTGCCAGCAGCGCCTCGGGGGAGGCTTTCTTT
TRBJ2-7 | many | TRBV6-5 | TRBD2 | CASSYSEGLAGDGEQYF | TGTGCCAGCAGTTACTCGGAGGGACTAGCGGGAGATGGCGAGCAGTACTTC
TRBJ2-1 | few | TRBV11-2 | NA | CASSLDAYKILYNEQFF | TGTGCCAGCAGCTTAGATGCGTACAAAATCCTTTACAATGAGCAGTTCTTC
TRBJ2-2 | few | TRBV7-9 | NA | CASSSDIANTGELFF | TGTGCCAGCAGCTCGGACATCGCGAACACCGGGGAGCTGTTTTTT
TRBJ1-2 | many | TRBV7-9 | NA | CASSSWTENYGYTF | TGTGCCAGCAGCTCATGGACAGAGAACTATGGCTACACCTTC
TRBJ2-5 | few | TRBV7-9 | NA | CASSFFQTYRRETQYF | TGTGCCAGCAGCTTTTTCCAGACTTACCGCCGGGAGACCCAGTACTTC
TRBJ2-1 | few | TRBV4-3 | NA | CASSQEGRIYNEQFF | TGCGCCAGCAGCCAAGAAGGGCGGATCTACAATGAGCAGTTCTTC
TRBJ2-1 | many | TRBV6-1 | TRBD2 | CASSPSGLAGVLNEQFF | TGTGCCAGCAGTCCCAGCGGACTAGCGGGAGTTCTCAATGAGCAGTTCTTC
TRBJ1-1 | few | TRBV27 | TRBD1 | CASGQGLTEAFF | TGTGCCAGCGGACAGGGGCTCACTGAAGCTTTCTTT
TRBJ1-4 | many | TRBV12-3/TRBV12-4 | TRBD1 | CASTPTGADLEKLFF | TGTGCCAGCACCCCTACAGGGGCAGACCTCGAAAAACTGTTTTTT
TRBJ2-7 | few | TRBV29-1 | TRBD2 | CSVPRLAGSYEQYF | TGCAGCGTCCCAAGACTAGCGGGGTCCTACGAGCAGTACTTC
TRBJ2-7 | many | TRBV29-1 | TRBD2 | CSVVTSGYEQYF | TGCAGCGTTGTGACTAGCGGCTACGAGCAGTACTTC
TRBJ2-1 | NA | TRBV20-1 | TRBD2 | CSAPGTSAYNEQFF | TGCAGTGCTCCCGGGACTAGCGCCTACAATGAGCAGTTCTTC
TRBJ2-6 | few | TRBV27 | NA | CASSPPGSGANVLTF | TGTGCCAGCAGTCCGCCAGGCTCTGGGGCCAACGTCCTGACTTTC
TRBJ2-1 | NA | TRBV7-4 | TRBD2 | CASSLSRAGDGPYNEQFF | TGTGCCAGCAGCCTGAGTAGGGCGGGAGACGGCCCCTACAATGAGCAGTTCTTC
TRBJ2-2 | many | TRBV7-9 | NA | CASSLMRNTGELFF | TGTGCCAGCAGCTTAATGAGGAACACCGGGGAGCTGTTTTTT
TRBJ2-7 | few | TRBV5-5 | TRBD1 | CASSLDLQGEASYEQYF | TGTGCCAGCAGCTTGGACCTACAGGGGGAGGCATCCTACGAGCAGTACTTC
TRBJ2-6 | NA | TRBV25-1 | NA | CASNSPRTLQYVLTF | TGTGCCAGCAATTCTCCCAGGACCCTCCAGTACGTCCTGACTTTC
TRBJ2-1 | many | TRBV24-1 | NA | CATSDLRKGRGEQFF | TGTGCCACCAGTGACCTGCGGAAGGGCCGGGGTGAGCAGTTCTTC
TRBJ2-1 | NA | TRBV5-6 | NA | CASSTSTSTEQFF | TGTGCCAGCAGCACCTCGACTAGTACGGAGCAGTTCTTC
TRBJ2-1 | many | TRBV7-8 | TRBD1 | CASSSLTGYYNEQFF | TGTGCCAGCAGCTCCTTGACAGGGTACTACAATGAGCAGTTCTTC
TRBJ1-1 | few | TRBV12-5 | NA | CASGFSEAFF | TGTGCTAGTGGTTTCAGTGAAGCTTTCTTT
TRBJ1-5 | few | TRBV7-2 | NA | CASSLAADSNQPQHF | TGTGCCAGCAGCTTAGCCGCGGATAGCAATCAGCCCCAGCATTTT
TRBJ2-2 | NA | TRBV5-4 | NA | CASSRYDGELFF | TGTGCCAGCAGTCGTTACGACGGGGAGCTGTTTTTT
TRBJ2-1 | once | TRBV5-5 | NA | CASSPNGMYNEQFF | TGTGCCAGCAGCCCCAATGGGATGTACAATGAGCAGTTCTTC
TRBJ2-1 | NA | TRBV19 | NA | CASSISLANYNEQFF | TGTGCCAGTAGTATAAGTCTAGCGAACTACAATGAGCAGTTCTTC
TRBJ2-2 | few | TRBV24-1 | TRBD2 | CATSDSNGLAGGRAGELFF | TGTGCCACCAGTGATTCGAACGGACTAGCGGGAGGTAGGGCCGGGGAGCTGTTTTTT
TRBJ2-2 | few | TRBV11-2 | TRBD1 | CASSLNDRASKMRGELFF | TGTGCCAGCAGCTTGAACGACAGGGCCTCTAAGATGCGCGGGGAGCTGTTTTTT